Listed below are T cell receptor beta chains from one sample, sequenced in a study of cytomegalovirus exposure and HLA in healthy donors. Clones were read by immunoSEQ multiplex PCR, and TCRdb kept only the in-frame ones, dropping some. The table has around 130,000 clones, around three quarters seen once. The specimen was PBMCs. These TCRs come from a man aged 18 to 35 in good health and CMV-seropositive. Each CDR3 is given with its conserved first and last residue. The D gene is left open where the match is weak. Rows give clone size only sometimes, using once, few, many, or a class for an expanded clone.

TRBV29-1	TRBD1	TRBJ1-2	-	TGCAGCTCCGGAACAGGGGGGTGTTGCGGCTACACCTTC	CSSGTGGCCGYTF
TRBV6-6	-	TRBJ2-7	-	TGTGCCAGCGAAAGGAATAGGGGGAGCTCCTACGAGCAGTACTTC	CASERNRGSSYEQYF
TRBV5-6	-	TRBJ2-1	few	TGTGCCAGCAGCTTGGCCAGGGGTGGCTACAATGAGCAGTTCTTC	CASSLARGGYNEQFF
TRBV6-1	-	TRBJ2-7	-	TGTGCCAGCAGTGTTTCGGCAGGAGGCTACGAGCAGTACTTC	CASSVSAGGYEQYF
TRBV11-2	TRBD1	TRBJ1-2	-	TGTGCCAGCAGCTTAGATCTGTTGGACAGGGATGGCTACACCTTC	CASSLDLLDRDGYTF
TRBV5-4	TRBD1	TRBJ2-1	-	TGTGCCAGCAGCTTCAAGGGGGCGGTGATAAATGAGCAGTTCTTC	CASSFKGAVINEQFF
TRBV2	TRBD1	TRBJ1-2	-	TGTGCCAGCAGTGAACCAGAGGGGGCTCACTATGGCTACACCTTC	CASSEPEGAHYGYTF
TRBV11-2	-	TRBJ1-4	-	TGTGCCAGCAGCGGTCTAGTACCAACTAATGAAAAACTGTTTTTT	CASSGLVPTNEKLFF
TRBV11-3	TRBD1	TRBJ1-2	-	TGTGCCAGCAGCTTAGATCAGGTGGAGGGACAGTATGGCTACACCTTC	CASSLDQVEGQYGYTF
TRBV7-2	TRBD1	TRBJ1-1	few	TGTGCCAGCAGCTTCCGACAGGGGGTATATACTGAAGCTTTCTTT	CASSFRQGVYTEAFF
TRBV19	-	TRBJ2-6	-	TGTGCCAGTAGTACCCAAACAGGGAAATCTGGGGCCAACGTCCTGACTTTC	CASSTQTGKSGANVLTF
TRBV6-1	-	TRBJ1-1	medium-sized	TGTGCCAGTCCAGGGAACACTGAAGCTTTCTTT	CASPGNTEAFF
TRBV30	TRBD1	TRBJ1-5	-	TGTGCCTGGAGCACAGGACAGGGGATATGGGGACCCCAGCATTTT	CAWSTGQGIWGPQHF
TRBV5-6	-	TRBJ1-2	-	TGTGCCAGCAGCTTGGGTCCGCAGGGAAACTATGGCTACACCTTC	CASSLGPQGNYGYTF
TRBV5-1	TRBD1	TRBJ2-5	-	TGCGCCAGCAGCTTGGTAGGGGGCGAAGAGACCCTGTACTTC	CASSLVGGEETLYF
TRBV6-4	TRBD2	TRBJ2-1	-	TGTGCCAGCAGTGGGACTAGCGGGGGGGCCCATGAGCAGTTCTTC	CASSGTSGGAHEQFF
TRBV6-1	TRBD2	TRBJ2-7	once	TGTGCCAGCAGGGAAGGGACCGCGGGAGGGGGGTCCTACGAGCAGTACTTC	CASREGTAGGGSYEQYF
TRBV5-4	-	TRBJ1-6	-	TGTGCCAGCAGTCCCGGGGGGGGTAGCTCCTATAATTCACCCCTCCACTTT	CASSPGGGSSYNSPLHF
TRBV6-1	-	TRBJ1-1	-	TGTGCCAGCAGTGCCCCCAGACAGATGAACACTGAAGCTTTCTTT	CASSAPRQMNTEAFF
TRBV6-4	-	TRBJ2-1	-	TGTGCCAGCAGCCCTTTAGCGGCGGGGGAGCAGTTCTTC	CASSPLAAGEQFF
TRBV2	-	TRBJ2-3	-	TGTGCCAGCAGTGAATATCGCACAGATACGCAGTATTTT	CASSEYRTDTQYF
TRBV5-1	-	TRBJ2-7	-	TGCGCCAGCAGCAGGGGTGGCAGGGGAATGAACGAGCAGTACTTC	CASSRGGRGMNEQYF
TRBV10-3	-	TRBJ2-7	-	TGTGCCATAGCCGGGACACTCTACGAGCAGTACTTC	CAIAGTLYEQYF
TRBV2	-	TRBJ1-5	few	TGTGCCAGCAGTGAAACCCTCGACACTCTAAGCAATCAGCCCCAGCATTTT	CASSETLDTLSNQPQHF
TRBV27	-	TRBJ1-1	few	TGTGCCAGCAGTTTTCGGGGTATGACCACTGAAGCTTTCTTT	CASSFRGMTTEAFF